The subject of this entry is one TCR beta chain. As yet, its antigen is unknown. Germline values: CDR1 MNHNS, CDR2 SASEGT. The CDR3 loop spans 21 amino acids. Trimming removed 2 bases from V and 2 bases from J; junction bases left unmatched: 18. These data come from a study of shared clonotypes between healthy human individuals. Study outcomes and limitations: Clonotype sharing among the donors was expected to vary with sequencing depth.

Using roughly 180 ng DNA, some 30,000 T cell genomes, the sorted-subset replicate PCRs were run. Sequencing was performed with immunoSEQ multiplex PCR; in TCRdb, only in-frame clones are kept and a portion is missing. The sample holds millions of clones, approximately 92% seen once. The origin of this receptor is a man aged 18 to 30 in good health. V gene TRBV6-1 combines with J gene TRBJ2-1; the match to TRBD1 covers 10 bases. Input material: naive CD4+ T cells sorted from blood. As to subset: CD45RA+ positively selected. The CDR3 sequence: CASSERTPSFAGQGAYNEQFF. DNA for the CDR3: TGTGCCAGCAGTGAAAGAACCCCTTCATTTGCCGGACAGGGGGCCTACAATGAGCAGTTCTTC.